These 11 T cell receptor beta chains came from one sample sequenced in a study of T-cell memory formation after mild COVID-19. MiXCR, run by TCRdb on the 5' RACE reads, gives a single entry per CDR3 protein. The sample has 390,000 or so distinct CDR3 sequences, roughly 15% seen once; the top ten hold roughly a fifth. The specimen sequenced was PBMCs or a T cell subset sorted from them (not recorded which). The receptors come from a man between 18 and 35 years old who had mild COVID-19 (a few samples of this study predate the infection). Cell type and time point are not known.

This clonotype was counted at least ten times. The chain is built from TRBV29-1 and TRBJ2-3; D is perhaps TRBD1 or TRBD2 (5 bases each). The CDR3 totals 15 residues. Trimming took off 6 bases at V and 0 bases at J, with 16 bases between the two ends. Looked up from germline, CDR1 is SQVTM and CDR2 is ANQGSEA. The CDR3 nucleotides read TGCAGCGTGCTAGGGGAAGAGGGTAGCACAGATACGCAGTATTTT. Encoded protein: CSVLGEEGSTDTQYF.

This clonotype was observed at least ten times. This chain joins TRBV2 and TRBJ2-7; unclear D gene. V was cut by 2 bases and J by 12 bases, with 8 bases left in between. This CDR3 is built from 10 residues. From germline, CDR1 is SNHLY and CDR2 FYNNEI. The chain's CDR3 is CASSETVVYV. In DNA, the CDR3 is TGTGCCAGCAGTGAAACAGTGGTGTACGTC.

The chain links TRBV29-1 to TRBJ2-2; D possibly matches TRBD1 or TRBD2 (5 bases each). Between the trimmed V and J ends, which lost 6 bases and 1 base, there was a span of 12 bases. CDR1 SQVTM and CDR2 ANQGSEA come from the germline V gene. CDR3 length: 14 residues. In DNA form, the CDR3 reads TGCAGCGTCATACGGGACCGGAACACCGGGGAGCTGTTTTTT. Its protein product is CSVIRDRNTGELFF.

This clonotype was seen a few times. The genes are TRBV25-1 and TRBJ1-5, with 12 bases aligning to TRBD1. V was pared by 9 bases and J by 0 bases, with 12 bases of the junction left unmatched. CDR1 and CDR2 from the germline V gene are MGHDK and SYGVNS. The CDR3 is 18 amino acids. The CDR3 here is CARGPGQGAKTSNQPQHF. The CDR3 DNA reads as TGTGCCAGGGGACCGGGACAGGGGGCGAAAACTAGCAATCAGCCCCAGCATTTT.

The chain couples TRBV4-1 to TRBJ1-3; maybe TRBD1 (5 bases). CDR1 MGHRA and CDR2 YSYEKL come from the germline V gene. The CDR3 sequence is 15 residues long. V lost 0 bases to trimming and J lost 4 bases, with 10 bases between them. CDR3 in DNA: TGCGCCAGCAGCCAAGATCGGGGGTGGGGAAACACCATATATTTT. Translated, it gives CASSQDRGWGNTIYF.

This clonotype came up a few times. The chain has TRBV27 and TRBJ2-7; 7 positions match TRBD1. This CDR3 is built from 18 residues. Germline V gene sequence: CDR1 MNHEY, CDR2 SMNVEV (reference sequence). V was clipped by 10 bases and J by 5 bases; unmatched bases: 26. The CDR3 here is CATRTPEQRGGFRHEQYV. Here the CDR3 DNA reads TGTGCCACCCGTACCCCTGAGCAACGAGGGGGCTTTCGACACGAGCAGTACGTC.

This clonotype was detected only once. The chain combines TRBV10-2 with TRBJ2-3; no firm D call. V was trimmed by 3 bases and J by 0 bases, leaving 10 bases between them. The CDR3 runs to 15 residues. Germline CDR1 is WSHSY and CDR2 is SAAADI. CDR3 DNA: TGCGCCAGCAGTGAAGACACCTCTAGCACAGATACGCAGTATTTT. It translates to CASSEDTSSTDTQYF.

The sample holds one count of this clonotype. The chain links TRBV4-3 to TRBJ2-3; D is unresolved. Per germline, CDR1 LGHNA and CDR2 YSLEER. The CDR3 loop spans 13 amino acids. The V end was cut by 0 bases, the J end by 5 bases, with 6 bases between. The CDR3: CASSQESGDTQYF. As DNA, the CDR3 is TGCGCCAGCAGCCAAGAATCCGGAGATACGCAGTATTTT.

This clonotype was recorded a few times. The CDR3 nucleotides are TGCGCCAGCAGTGGACAGGGTTCCTACGAGCAGTACTTC. It yields the protein CASSGQGSYEQYF. The chain has TRBV4-1 and TRBJ2-7, with 8 bases fitting TRBD1. The V gene end was trimmed by 6 bases and the J gene end by 1 base; junction bases not matched to a gene: 2. Per the germline V gene, CDR1 is MGHRA and CDR2 is YSYEKL. There are 13 residues in the CDR3.

Only a few counts were recorded for this clonotype. The chain couples TRBV7-3 to TRBJ1-6; 7 bases are a match to TRBD1. Trimming at V came to 5 bases and at J to 6 bases, leaving 4 bases not matched to a gene. The germline V gene has CDR1 SGHTA and CDR2 FQGTGA. The CDR3 is 14 amino acids. CDR3 residues: CASSQGQFNSPLHF. The DNA of the CDR3 is TGTGCCAGCAGCCAGGGACAGTTTAATTCACCCCTCCACTTT.

This chain connects TRBV9 to TRBJ2-5; 8 bases align to TRBD2. This CDR3 has 15 amino acids. Germline V lookup: CDR1 SGDLS, CDR2 YYNGEE. Trimming took 0 bases from V and 1 from J; bases not matched to a gene: 2. The CDR3 spells CASSVVGGGQETQYF. The CDR3 DNA sequence: TGTGCCAGCAGCGTAGTCGGGGGGGGCCAAGAGACCCAGTACTTC.